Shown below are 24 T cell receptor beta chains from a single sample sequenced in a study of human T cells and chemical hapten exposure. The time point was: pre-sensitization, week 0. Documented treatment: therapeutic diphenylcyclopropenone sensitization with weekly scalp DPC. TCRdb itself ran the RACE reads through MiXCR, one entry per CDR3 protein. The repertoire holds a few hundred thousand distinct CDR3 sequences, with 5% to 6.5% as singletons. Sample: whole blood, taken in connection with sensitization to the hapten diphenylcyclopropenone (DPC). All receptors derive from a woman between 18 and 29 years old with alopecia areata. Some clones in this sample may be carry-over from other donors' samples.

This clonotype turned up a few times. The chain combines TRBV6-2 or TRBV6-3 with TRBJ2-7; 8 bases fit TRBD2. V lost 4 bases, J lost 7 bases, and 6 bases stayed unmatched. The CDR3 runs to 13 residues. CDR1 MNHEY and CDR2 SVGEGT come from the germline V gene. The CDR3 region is CASSLSSGGEQYF. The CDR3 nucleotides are TGTGCCAGCAGTTTGTCCAGCGGGGGAGAGCAGTACTTC.

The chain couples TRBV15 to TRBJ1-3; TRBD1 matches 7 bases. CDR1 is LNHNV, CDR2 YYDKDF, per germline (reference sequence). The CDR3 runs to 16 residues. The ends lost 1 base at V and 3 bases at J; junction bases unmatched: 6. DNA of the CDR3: TGTGCCACCAGCAGAGGGAGGGGGCTCGATGGAAACACCATATATTTT. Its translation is CATSRGRGLDGNTIYF.

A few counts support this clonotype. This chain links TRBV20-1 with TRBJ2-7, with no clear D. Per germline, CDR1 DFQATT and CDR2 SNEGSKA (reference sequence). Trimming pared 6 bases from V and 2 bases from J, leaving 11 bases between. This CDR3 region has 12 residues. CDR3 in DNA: TGCAGTGCCGCCCCGTCGGCCTACGAGCAGTACTTC. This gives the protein CSAAPSAYEQYF.

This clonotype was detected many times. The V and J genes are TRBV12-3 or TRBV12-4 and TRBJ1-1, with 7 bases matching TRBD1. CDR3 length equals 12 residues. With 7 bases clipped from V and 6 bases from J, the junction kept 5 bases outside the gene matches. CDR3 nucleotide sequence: TGTGCCAGCAACTCCCAGGGGGCTGAAGCTTTCTTT. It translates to CASNSQGAEAFF.

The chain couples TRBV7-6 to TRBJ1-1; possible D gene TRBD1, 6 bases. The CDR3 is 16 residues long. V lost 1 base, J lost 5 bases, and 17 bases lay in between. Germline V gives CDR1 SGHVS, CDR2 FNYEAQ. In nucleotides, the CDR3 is TGTGCCAGCAGCTTAGGGTTATACAGGGTAAAGACTGAAGCTTTCTTT. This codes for CASSLGLYRVKTEAFF.

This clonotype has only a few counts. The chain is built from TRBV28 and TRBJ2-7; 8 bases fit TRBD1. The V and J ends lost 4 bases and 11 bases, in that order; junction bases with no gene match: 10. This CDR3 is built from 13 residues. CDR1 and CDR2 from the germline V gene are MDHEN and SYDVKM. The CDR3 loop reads CASSYDADREEYF. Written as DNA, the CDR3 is TGTGCCAGCAGTTATGACGCGGACAGGGAGGAGTACTTC.

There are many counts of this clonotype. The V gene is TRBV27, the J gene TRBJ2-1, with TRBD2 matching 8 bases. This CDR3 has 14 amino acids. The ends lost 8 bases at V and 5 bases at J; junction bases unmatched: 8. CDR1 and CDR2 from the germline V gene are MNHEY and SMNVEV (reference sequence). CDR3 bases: TGTGCCAGCGGACGGGGGGGATTTAACAATGAGCAGTTCTTC. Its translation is CASGRGGFNNEQFF.

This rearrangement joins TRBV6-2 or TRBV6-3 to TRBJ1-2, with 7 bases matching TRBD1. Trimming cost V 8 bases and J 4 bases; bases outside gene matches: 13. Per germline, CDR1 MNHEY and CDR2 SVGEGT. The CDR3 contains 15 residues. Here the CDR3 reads CASGWGTAAGYGYTF. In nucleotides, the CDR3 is TGTGCCAGCGGTTGGGGGACAGCCGCTGGCTATGGCTACACCTTC.

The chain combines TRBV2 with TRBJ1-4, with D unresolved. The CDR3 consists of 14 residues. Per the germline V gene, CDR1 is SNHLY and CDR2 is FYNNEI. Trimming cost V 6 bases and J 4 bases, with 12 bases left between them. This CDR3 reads CASSVQRRNEKLFF. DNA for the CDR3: TGTGCCAGCAGCGTCCAGAGGCGTAATGAAAAACTGTTTTTT.

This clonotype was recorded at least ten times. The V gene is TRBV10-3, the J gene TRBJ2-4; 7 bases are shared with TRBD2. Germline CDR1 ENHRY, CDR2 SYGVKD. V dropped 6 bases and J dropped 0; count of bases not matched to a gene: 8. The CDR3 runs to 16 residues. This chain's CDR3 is CAISEVERGAKNIQYF. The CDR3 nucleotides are TGTGCCATCAGCGAAGTGGAGCGGGGAGCCAAAAACATTCAGTACTTC.

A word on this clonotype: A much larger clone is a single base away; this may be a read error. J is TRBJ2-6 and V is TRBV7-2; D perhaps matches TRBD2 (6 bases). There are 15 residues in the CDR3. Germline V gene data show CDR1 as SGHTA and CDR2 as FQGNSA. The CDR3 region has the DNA TGTGCCAGCAGCCTGGGACTCTCTGGGGCCGACGTCCTGACTTTC. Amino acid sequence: CASSLGLSGADVLTF.

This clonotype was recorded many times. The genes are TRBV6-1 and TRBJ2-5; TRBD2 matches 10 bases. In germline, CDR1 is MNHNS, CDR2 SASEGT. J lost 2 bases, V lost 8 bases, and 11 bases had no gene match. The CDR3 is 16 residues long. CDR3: CASRSTSGQRQETQYF. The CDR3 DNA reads TGTGCCAGCCGCTCGACTAGCGGGCAAAGGCAAGAGACCCAGTACTTC.

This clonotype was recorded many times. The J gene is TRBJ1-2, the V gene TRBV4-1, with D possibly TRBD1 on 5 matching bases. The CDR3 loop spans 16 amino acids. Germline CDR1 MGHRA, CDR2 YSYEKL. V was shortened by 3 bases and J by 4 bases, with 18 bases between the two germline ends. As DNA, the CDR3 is TGCGCCAGCAGCCAGGACCCTGGCGGGACCGGCTATGGCTACACCTTC. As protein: CASSQDPGGTGYGYTF.

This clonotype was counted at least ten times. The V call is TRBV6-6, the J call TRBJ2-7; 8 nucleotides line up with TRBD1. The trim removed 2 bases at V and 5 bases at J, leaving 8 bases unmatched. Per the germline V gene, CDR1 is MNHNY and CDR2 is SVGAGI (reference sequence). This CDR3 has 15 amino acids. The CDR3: CASSYPGQGFDEQYF. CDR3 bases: TGTGCCAGCAGTTACCCCGGACAGGGTTTTGACGAGCAGTACTTC.

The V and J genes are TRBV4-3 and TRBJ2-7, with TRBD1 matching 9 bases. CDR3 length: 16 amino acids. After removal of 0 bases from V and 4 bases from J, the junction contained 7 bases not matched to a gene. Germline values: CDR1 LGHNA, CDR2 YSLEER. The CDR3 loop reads CASSQDPSGQGYEQYF. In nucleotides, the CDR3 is TGCGCCAGCAGCCAAGACCCGTCGGGACAGGGTTACGAGCAGTACTTC.

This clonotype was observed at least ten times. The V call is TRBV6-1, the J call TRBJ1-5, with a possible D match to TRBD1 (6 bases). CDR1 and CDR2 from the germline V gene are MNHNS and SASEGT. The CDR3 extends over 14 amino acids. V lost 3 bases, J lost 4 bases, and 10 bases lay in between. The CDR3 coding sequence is TGTGCCAGCAGTGAGGGACAAAGAAATCAGCCCCAGCATTTT. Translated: CASSEGQRNQPQHF.

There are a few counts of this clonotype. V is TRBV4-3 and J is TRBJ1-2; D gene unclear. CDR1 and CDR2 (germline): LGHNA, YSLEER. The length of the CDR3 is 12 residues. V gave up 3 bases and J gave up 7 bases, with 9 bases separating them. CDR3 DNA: TGCGCCAGCAGCCAGGGGATTGGTGGCTACACCTTC. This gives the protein CASSQGIGGYTF.

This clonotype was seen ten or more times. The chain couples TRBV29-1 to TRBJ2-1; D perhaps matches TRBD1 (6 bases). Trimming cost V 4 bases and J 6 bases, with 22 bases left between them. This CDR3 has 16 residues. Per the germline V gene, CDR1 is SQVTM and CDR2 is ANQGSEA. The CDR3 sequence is CSVGSGTRGAGNEQFF. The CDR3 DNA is TGCAGCGTTGGGTCAGGGACCAGGGGTGCAGGCAATGAGCAGTTCTTC.

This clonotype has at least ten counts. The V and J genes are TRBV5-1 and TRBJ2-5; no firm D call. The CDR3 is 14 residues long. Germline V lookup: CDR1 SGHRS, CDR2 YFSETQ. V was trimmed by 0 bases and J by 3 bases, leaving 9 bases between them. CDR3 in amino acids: CASSLGQLEETQYF. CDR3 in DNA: TGCGCCAGCAGCTTGGGGCAGTTAGAAGAGACCCAGTACTTC.

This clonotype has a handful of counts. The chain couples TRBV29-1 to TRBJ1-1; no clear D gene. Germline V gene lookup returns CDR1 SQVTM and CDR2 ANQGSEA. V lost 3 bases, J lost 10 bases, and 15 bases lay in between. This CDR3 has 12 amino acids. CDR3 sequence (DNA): TGCAGCGTTGATGGGCAGAGTTCCCGAGCTTTCTTT. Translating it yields CSVDGQSSRAFF.

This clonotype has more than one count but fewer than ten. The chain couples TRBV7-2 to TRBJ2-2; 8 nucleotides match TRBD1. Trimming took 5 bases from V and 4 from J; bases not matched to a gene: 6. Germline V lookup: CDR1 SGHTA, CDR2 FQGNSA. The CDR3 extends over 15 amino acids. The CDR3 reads CASSTQGAGTGELFF. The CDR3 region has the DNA TGTGCCAGCAGCACTCAGGGGGCGGGCACCGGGGAGCTGTTTTTT. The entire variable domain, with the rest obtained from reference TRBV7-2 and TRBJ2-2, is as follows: GAGVSQSPSNKVTEKGKDVELRCDPISGHTALYWYRQSLGQGLEFLIYFQGNSAPDKSGLPSDRFSAERTGGSVSTLTIQRTQQEDSAVYLCASSTQGAGTGELFFGEGSRLTVL.

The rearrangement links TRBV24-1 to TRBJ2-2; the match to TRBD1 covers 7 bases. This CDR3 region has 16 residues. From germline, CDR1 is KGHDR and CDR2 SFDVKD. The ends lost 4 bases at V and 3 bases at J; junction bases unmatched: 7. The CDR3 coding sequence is TGTGCCACCAGTGACACAACAGGGGCACACACCGGGGAGCTGTTTTTT. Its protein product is CATSDTTGAHTGELFF.

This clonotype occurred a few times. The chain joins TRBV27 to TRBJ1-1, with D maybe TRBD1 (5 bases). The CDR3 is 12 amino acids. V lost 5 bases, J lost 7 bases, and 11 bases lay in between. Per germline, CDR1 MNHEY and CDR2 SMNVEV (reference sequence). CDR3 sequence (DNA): TGTGCCAGCAGTGAGGGACGTAGTGAAGCTTTCTTT. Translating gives CASSEGRSEAFF.

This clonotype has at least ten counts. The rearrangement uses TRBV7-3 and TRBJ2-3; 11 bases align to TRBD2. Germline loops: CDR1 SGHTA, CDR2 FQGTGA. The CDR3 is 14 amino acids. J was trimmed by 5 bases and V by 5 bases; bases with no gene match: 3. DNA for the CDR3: TGTGCCAGCAGCCCTGGGACTAGCGGAGATACGCAGTATTTT. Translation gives CASSPGTSGDTQYF.